The source of this T cell receptor (beta chain) is a study of blood T cell repertoires in COVID-19. For the study at large: Sites across the United States, Italy and Spain contributed samples from acute and convalescent COVID-19.

Patients at the Seattle site were enrolled during active infection and followed longitudinally. The assay was immunoSEQ multiplex PCR, and TCRdb's table has in-frame clones only and misses some. Among about 320,000 clones, around 88% were seen once, and the ten largest hold 1.5% to 2%. The CDR3 sequence is 15 residues long. Germline V gives CDR1 MDHEN, CDR2 SYDVKM. Deletions cut 5 bases from V and 5 bases from J, with 15 bases between. This chain links TRBV28 with TRBJ2-2; TRBD1 is a possible D gene (5 bases). This sequence originates from a woman in her twenties or thirties with COVID-19, enrolled during active disease. The sample consisted of peripheral blood. CDR3 nucleotides: TGTGCCAGCAGTATCCCAGGGTTTCGTACCGGGGAGCTGTTTTTT. Encoded protein: CASSIPGFRTGELFF.